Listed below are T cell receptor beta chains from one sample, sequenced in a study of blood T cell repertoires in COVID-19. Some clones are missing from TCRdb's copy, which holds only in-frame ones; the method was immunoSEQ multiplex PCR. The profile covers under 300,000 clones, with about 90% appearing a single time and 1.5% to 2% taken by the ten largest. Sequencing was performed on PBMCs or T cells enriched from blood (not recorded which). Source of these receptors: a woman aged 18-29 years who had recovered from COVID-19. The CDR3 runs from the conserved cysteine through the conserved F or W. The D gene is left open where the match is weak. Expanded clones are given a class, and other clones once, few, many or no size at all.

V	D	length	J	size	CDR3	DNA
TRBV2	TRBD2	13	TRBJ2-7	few	CASSGTSWSEQYF	TGTGCCAGCAGTGGGACTAGCTGGAGCGAGCAGTACTTC
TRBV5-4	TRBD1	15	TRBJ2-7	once	CASRRNPGQGVEQYF	TGTGCCAGCAGAAGGAACCCGGGACAGGGGGTCGAGCAGTACTTC
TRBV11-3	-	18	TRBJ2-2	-	CASSPARLDRRNTGELFF	TGTGCCAGCAGCCCCGCCCGCTTAGACAGGAGGAACACCGGGGAGCTGTTTTTT
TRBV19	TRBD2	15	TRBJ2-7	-	CASQAGASGTYEQYF	TGTGCCAGTCAGGCTGGGGCTAGCGGGACTTACGAGCAGTACTTC
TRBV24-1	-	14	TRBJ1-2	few	CATSPTGRLAGYTF	TGTGCCACCAGTCCGACGGGGAGGTTGGCTGGCTACACCTTC
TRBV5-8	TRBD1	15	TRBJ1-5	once	CASSTGTGGNQPQHF	TGTGCCAGCAGCACCGGGACAGGGGGCAATCAGCCCCAGCATTTT
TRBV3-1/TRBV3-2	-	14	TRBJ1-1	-	CASSQRRGNTEAFF	TGTGCCAGCAGCCAACGACGGGGGAACACTGAAGCTTTCTTT
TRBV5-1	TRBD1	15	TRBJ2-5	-	CASSLAGTGQETQYF	TGCGCCAGCAGCTTGGCGGGGACAGGGCAAGAGACCCAGTACTTC
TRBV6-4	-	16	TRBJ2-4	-	CASSAQDKLAKNIQYF	TGTGCCAGCAGTGCCCAGGACAAATTAGCCAAAAACATTCAGTACTTC
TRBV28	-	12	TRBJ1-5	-	CASAVGNQPQHF	TGTGCCAGCGCAGTCGGCAATCAGCCCCAGCATTTT
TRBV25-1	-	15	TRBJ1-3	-	CASSPTPTGGNTIYF	TGTGCCAGCAGTCCTACCCCTACAGGGGGAAACACCATATATTTT
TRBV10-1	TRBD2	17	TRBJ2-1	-	CASSKTSLINSYNEQFF	TGCGCCAGCAGTAAGACTAGCTTAATAAACTCCTACAATGAGCAGTTCTTC
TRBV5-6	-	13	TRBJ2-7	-	CASSMDQNYEQYF	TGTGCCAGCAGCATGGACCAGAACTACGAGCAGTACTTC
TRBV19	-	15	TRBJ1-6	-	CASSLTGELNSPLHF	TGTGCCAGTAGCCTCACAGGAGAACTTAATTCACCCCTCCACTTT
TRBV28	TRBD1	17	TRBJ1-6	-	CASRVPGQSSYNSPLHF	TGTGCCAGCAGAGTACCGGGACAGAGCTCCTATAATTCACCCCTCCACTTT
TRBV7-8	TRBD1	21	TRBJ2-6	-	CASSLSGVRGGGLSGANVLTF	TGTGCCAGCAGCTTATCTGGCGTGAGAGGGGGCGGTCTTTCTGGGGCCAACGTCCTGACTTTC